These 20 T cell receptor beta chains originate from one sample sequenced in a study of beta chain features in type 1 diabetes. The entirety of the isolated RNA underwent reverse transcription, so expressed TCRB transcripts were sequenced. Data came from immunoSEQ multiplex PCR; TCRdb stores just in-frame clones and leaves some out. The sample has 300,000 to 450,000 clones, over 10% seen once. Study results and caveats: Among all four CD4+ subsets, Type 1 diabetes patients had TCRB CDR3s that were moderately but significantly shorter.

Their antigens remain unidentified. The sample taken for sequencing was naive CD4+ T cells from blood. The receptor set was obtained from a woman younger than 35 with type 1 diabetes.

This clone occurred a few times. The J gene is TRBJ2-7, the V gene TRBV18; 8 positions match TRBD1. After removal of 1 base from V and 7 bases from J, the junction contained 9 bases not matched to a gene. The germline CDR1 and CDR2 sequences are KGHSH and LQKENI. The CDR3 is made up of 15 amino acids. Here the CDR3 reads CASSPLGQGAGEQYF. The DNA of the CDR3 is TGTGCCAGCTCACCACTCGGGCAGGGGGCTGGGGAGCAGTACTTC.

A few counts support this clone. The chain carries TRBV29-1 and TRBJ1-2; a weak D match, TRBD1 (6 bases). The CDR3 loop spans 12 amino acids. V was clipped by 2 bases and J by 5 bases, with 9 bases between them. Germline values: CDR1 SQVTM, CDR2 ANQGSEA. In DNA form, the CDR3 reads TGCAGCGTTGAACGGGACACTTATGGCTACACCTTC. Its translation is CSVERDTYGYTF.

In this sample, this clone turned up a few times. The J gene is TRBJ1-2, the V gene TRBV7-2, with a weak D call TRBD1 (5 bases). CDR3 length: 14 amino acids. Trimming left V 4 bases short and J 0 bases short, with 9 bases between. CDR1 is SGHTA and CDR2 is FQGNSA in the germline V gene. CDR3 bases: TGTGCCAGCAGCTCTAGGGGTGCTAACTATGGCTACACCTTC. It specifies CASSSRGANYGYTF.

In this sample, this clone turned up a few times. V usage is TRBV19 and J usage is TRBJ2-6, with 7 bases aligning to TRBD1. From germline, CDR1 is LNHDA and CDR2 SQIVND (reference sequence). The CDR3 is made up of 15 amino acids. Losses at the gene ends were 8 bases for V and 0 bases for J; bases not matched to a gene: 4. CDR3 nucleotides: TGTGCCAGTGGGGACAGCCCCTCTGGGGCCAACGTCCTGACTTTC. It is translated as CASGDSPSGANVLTF. Together with reference TRBV19 and TRBJ2-6, the CDR3 gives the full variable domain: DGGITQSPKYLFRKEGQNVTLSCEQNLNHDAMYWYRQDPGQGLRLIYYSQIVNDFQKGDIAEGYSVSREKKESFPLTVTSAQKNPTAFYLCASGDSPSGANVLTFGAGSRLTVL.

The chain recombines TRBV6-6 with TRBJ2-1, with 7 positions matching TRBD1. From germline, CDR1 is MNHNY and CDR2 SVGAGI (reference sequence). The CDR3 consists of 13 residues. V was pared by 7 bases and J by 6 bases, with 6 bases of the junction left unmatched. CDR3 in amino acids: CASNRQGVNEQFF. The DNA for the CDR3 is TGTGCCAGCAACAGACAGGGCGTCAATGAGCAGTTCTTC.

Only a few counts were recorded for this clone. The gene calls are TRBV9 and TRBJ2-1; D not certain. The CDR3 spans 14 residues. Germline CDR1 is SGDLS and CDR2 is YYNGEE. The V end lost 2 bases, the J end lost 6 bases, and 12 bases lay between the germline ends. CDR3 sequence: CASSVRRLGNEQFF. The CDR3 DNA follows: TGTGCCAGCAGCGTTAGGCGGCTAGGCAATGAGCAGTTCTTC.

The chain combines TRBV15 with TRBJ1-2; D remains ambiguous. The V gene lost 0 bases and the J gene lost 10 bases, with 18 bases spanning the gap. From germline, CDR1 is LNHNV and CDR2 YYDKDF (reference sequence). This CDR3 spans 15 amino acids. CDR3 residues: CATSRDSFTTSAYTF. The CDR3 region has the DNA TGTGCCACCAGCAGAGACTCCTTTACGACATCAGCCTACACCTTC. Looking up the rest from reference TRBV15 and TRBJ1-2 gives the full variable domain: DAMVIQNPRYQVTQFGKPVTLSCSQTLNHNVMYWYQQKSSQAPKLLFHYYDKDFNNEADTPDNFQSRRPNTSFCFLDIRSPGLGDTAMYLCATSRDSFTTSAYTFGSGTRLTVV.

This sequence joins TRBV19 and TRBJ2-6, with 11 bases identical to TRBD1. V dropped 7 bases and J dropped 12; count of bases not matched to a gene: 5. This CDR3 comprises 13 residues. Germline lookup yields CDR1 LNHDA and CDR2 SQIVND (reference sequence). The CDR3 DNA reads as TGTGCCAGTAAGGGACAGGGGGGACGCGTCCTGACTTTC. It encodes CASKGQGGRVLTF.

This rearrangement joins TRBV7-9 to TRBJ1-3; TRBD1 matches 7 bases. The V gene end was trimmed by 8 bases and the J gene end by 1 base; junction bases not matched to a gene: 5. The CDR3 has 14 amino acids. Per the germline V gene, CDR1 is SEHNR and CDR2 is FQNEAQ (reference sequence). The CDR3 nucleotides are TGTGCCAGCTCCTCAGGGGGATCTGGAAACACCATATATTTT. This encodes CASSSGGSGNTIYF.

The chain is built from TRBV7-2 and TRBJ2-7; TRBD1 matches 8 bases. Germline V gene lookup returns CDR1 SGHTA and CDR2 FQGNSA. V was pared by 5 bases and J by 1 base, with 7 bases of the junction left unmatched. The CDR3 covers 15 residues. CDR3 DNA: TGTGCCAGCAGCGGGGCCGGGACAGGTTCCTACGAGCAGTACTTC. Protein: CASSGAGTGSYEQYF.

The rearrangement links TRBV5-4 to TRBJ2-2; 8 bases map to TRBD1. The CDR3 totals 16 residues. Trimming removed 1 base from V and 1 base from J; junction bases left unmatched: 3. Germline loops: CDR1 SGHNT, CDR2 YYREEE (reference sequence). This CDR3 is CASSLTGGMNTGELFF. The DNA of the CDR3 is TGTGCCAGCAGCTTGACAGGGGGGATGAACACCGGGGAGCTGTTTTTT. The full variable domain, its missing parts supplied by reference TRBV5-4 and TRBJ2-2, is ETGVTQSPTHLIKTRGQQVTLRCSSQSGHNTVSWYQQALGQGPQFIFQYYREEENGRGNFPPRFSGLQFPNYSSELNVNALELDDSALYLCASSLTGGMNTGELFFGEGSRLTVL.

V is TRBV27 and J is TRBJ2-5, with 9 nucleotides matching TRBD1. CDR1 is MNHEY and CDR2 is SMNVEV in the germline V gene (reference sequence). CDR3 length: 13 amino acids. The junction had 6 bases not matched to a gene; V was cut back by 6 bases and J by 7 bases. The CDR3 spells CASRRTGEGTQYF. In DNA, the CDR3 is TGTGCCAGCAGGAGGACAGGGGAAGGGACCCAGTACTTC.

The V and J genes are TRBV28 and TRBJ2-2; no firm D call. CDR1 is MDHEN, CDR2 SYDVKM, per germline. Trimming shortened V by 6 bases and J by 0 bases, and 8 bases separated the two germline ends. The CDR3 spans 14 residues. CDR3 nucleotides: TGTGCCAGCAGGGCCGCCTCGAACACCGGGGAGCTGTTTTTT. Residues: CASRAASNTGELFF.

This clone has a handful of counts. V usage is TRBV6-5 and J usage is TRBJ2-2; perhaps TRBD1 as D (6 bases). Germline V gives CDR1 MNHEY, CDR2 SVGAGI. This CDR3 is built from 14 residues. V shed 7 bases and J shed 4 bases, with 13 bases lying between them. CDR3 protein: CASTLNRVTGELFF. CDR3 sequence (DNA): TGTGCCAGCACCTTGAACAGGGTCACCGGGGAGCTGTTTTTT.

This clone was seen a handful of times. The V gene is TRBV27, the J gene TRBJ2-7; 10 nucleotides line up with TRBD2. CDR3 length: 14 amino acids. The germline gives CDR1 MNHEY, CDR2 SMNVEV (reference sequence). V was pared by 6 bases and J by 2 bases, with 4 bases of the junction left unmatched. CDR3 DNA sequence: TGTGCCAGCAGGTTAGCGGGGGGCCCCTACGAGCAGTACTTC. Its translation is CASRLAGGPYEQYF.

V and J are TRBV7-9 and TRBJ2-7; perhaps TRBD1 as D (5 bases). The CDR3 has 14 residues. Trimming removed 5 bases at V and 0 bases at J, with 11 bases between. Germline-derived CDR1 and CDR2 are SEHNR and FQNEAQ (reference sequence). The CDR3 DNA follows: TGTGCCAGCAGCCTCCAGGGCGCCTCCTACGAGCAGTACTTC. Protein sequence: CASSLQGASYEQYF.

This sequence joins TRBV4-3 and TRBJ2-5; 8 bases align to TRBD1. From germline, CDR1 is LGHNA and CDR2 YSLEER. The CDR3 runs 14 residues. The V segment lost 6 bases and the J segment 5 bases; nucleotides outside the gene matches: 8. This chain's CDR3 is CASSSQGAGETQYF. CDR3 bases: TGCGCCAGCAGTTCCCAGGGGGCGGGGGAGACCCAGTACTTC.

The chain employs TRBV5-1 and TRBJ2-3, with a weak D call TRBD2 (5 bases). The CDR3 extends over 13 amino acids. Germline CDR1 is SGHRS and CDR2 is YFSETQ. Trimming took off 8 bases at V and 1 base at J, with 11 bases between the two ends. CDR3 nucleotide sequence: TGCGCCAGGGAGGACCGCGGCACAGATACGCAGTATTTT. This codes for CAREDRGTDTQYF.

The chain uses TRBV6-5 and TRBJ2-1, with 12 bases lining up with TRBD2. This CDR3 has 12 residues. Germline V gives CDR1 MNHEY, CDR2 SVGAGI. V dropped 7 bases and J dropped 12; count of bases not matched to a gene: 4. The DNA for the CDR3 is TGTGCCAGCAAAGGACTAGCGGGACGGCAGTTCTTC. Translated, it gives CASKGLAGRQFF.

This clone was detected a few times. The V and J genes are TRBV11-2 and TRBJ2-1, with 16 bases matching TRBD2. This CDR3 comprises 17 residues. Looked up from germline, CDR1 is SGHAT and CDR2 is FQNNGV. With 3 bases clipped from V and 2 bases from J, the junction kept 1 base outside the gene matches. This CDR3 is CASSFGTSGRAYNEQFF. The CDR3 nucleotides read TGTGCCAGCAGCTTCGGGACTAGCGGGAGGGCCTACAATGAGCAGTTCTTC.